The 18 T cell receptor beta chains below were found in one sample sequenced in a study of shared clonotypes between healthy human individuals. Selected positively for CCR7 and CD45RO-negative, naive CD8 cells excluded terminally differentiated effector memory CD45RA+ cells. Produced via immunoSEQ multiplex PCR; TCRdb's table is partial and in-frame only. The repertoire holds about 600,000 clones, with roughly 98% as singletons. Sequencing was done on a sample of naive CD8+ T cells sorted from blood. The receptors derive from a man aged 30 to 39 in good health.

The gene calls are TRBV18 and TRBJ2-3, with unresolved D. Germline CDR1 reads KGHSH; CDR2 reads LQKENI. The V gene lost 3 bases and the J gene lost 3 bases, with 19 bases spanning the gap. The CDR3 covers 17 residues. CDR3 in DNA: TGTGCCAGCTCACCGTTCTCACAGCCCCAAGGGACAGATACGCAGTATTTT. Encoded protein: CASSPFSQPQGTDTQYF.

The rearrangement uses TRBV5-4 and TRBJ2-7; D assignment may be TRBD1 or TRBD2 (5 bases each). This CDR3 is built from 13 residues. Between the trimmed V and J ends, which lost 4 bases and 0 bases, there was a span of 8 bases. Germline CDR1 SGHNT, CDR2 YYREEE (reference sequence). The CDR3 here is CASSMGDSYEQYF. For the CDR3, the DNA is TGTGCCAGCAGCATGGGGGACTCCTACGAGCAGTACTTC.

This chain joins TRBV25-1 and TRBJ2-7, with 11 bases that match TRBD2. Looked up from germline, CDR1 is MGHDK and CDR2 is SYGVNS. The CDR3 is made up of 14 amino acids. J lost 6 bases, V lost 4 bases, and 5 bases had no gene match. CDR3 residues: CASSGTSGSLEQYF. The CDR3 DNA follows: TGTGCCAGCAGTGGGACTAGCGGGTCGCTCGAGCAGTACTTC.

The chain has TRBV18 and TRBJ1-5; 7 bases map to TRBD1. The length of the CDR3 is 18 residues. Losses at the gene ends were 1 base for V and 4 bases for J; bases not matched to a gene: 13. The germline V gene has CDR1 KGHSH and CDR2 LQKENI. The CDR3 region is CASSPLLAGGLRNQPQHF. In DNA, the CDR3 is TGTGCCAGCTCACCACTCCTTGCAGGGGGTTTAAGGAATCAGCCCCAGCATTTT.

This rearrangement joins TRBV13 to TRBJ2-7; 10 bases are a match to TRBD2. The V and J ends lost 0 bases and 4 bases, in that order; junction bases with no gene match: 0. This CDR3 contains 14 residues. Germline CDR1 and CDR2: PRHDT and FYEKMQ (reference sequence). DNA of the CDR3: TGTGCCAGCAGCTTAGGAGCGGGAGGGTACGAGCAGTACTTC. It is translated as CASSLGAGGYEQYF.

The chain links TRBV29-1 to TRBJ2-1; TRBD1 agrees at 7 bases. Looked up from germline, CDR1 is SQVTM and CDR2 is ANQGSEA. The trim removed 3 bases at V and 0 bases at J, leaving 5 bases unmatched. The CDR3 sequence is 15 residues long. CDR3 region: CSVEYRGSSYNEQFF. CDR3 bases: TGCAGCGTTGAGTACAGGGGATCCTCCTACAATGAGCAGTTCTTC.

DNA for the CDR3: TGTGCCAGCAGTTTTGTGGGACAGGGGATCAATGAGCAGTTCTTC. Protein sequence: CASSFVGQGINEQFF. The J gene is TRBJ2-1, the V gene TRBV28; 10 bases match TRBD1. V lost 3 bases and J lost 6; bases outside the gene matches: 5. The CDR3 totals 15 residues. Germline V gene sequence: CDR1 MDHEN, CDR2 SYDVKM.

The chain couples TRBV27 to TRBJ1-5; unclear D gene. Germline CDR1 is MNHEY and CDR2 is SMNVEV (reference sequence). Trimming removed 8 bases from V and 0 bases from J, with 5 bases in between. The CDR3 spans 12 residues. The CDR3 DNA follows: TGTGCCAGCCATACTAGCAATCAGCCCCAGCATTTT. Its translation: CASHTSNQPQHF.

The chain uses TRBV7-9 and TRBJ1-1; D remains ambiguous. V shed 1 base and J shed 3 bases, with 9 bases lying between them. Germline CDR1 and CDR2: SEHNR and FQNEAQ (reference sequence). The CDR3 spans 14 residues. The CDR3 region has the DNA TGTGCCAGCAGCTTAGTGGTTTCGGACACTGAAGCTTTCTTT. It is translated as CASSLVVSDTEAFF.

This chain links TRBV19 with TRBJ1-2; D possibly corresponds to TRBD1 (6 bases). Trimming cost V 5 bases and J 7 bases, with 11 bases left between them. Germline CDR1 LNHDA, CDR2 SQIVND (reference sequence). The CDR3 runs to 12 residues. For the CDR3, the DNA is TGTGCCAGTAGTTTAGGACAGCCTGGCTACACCTTC. This gives the protein CASSLGQPGYTF.

The rearrangement uses TRBV27 and TRBJ2-7; D not certain. The CDR3 is made up of 14 amino acids. Trimming pared 5 bases from V and 1 base from J, leaving 12 bases between. In germline, CDR1 is MNHEY, CDR2 SMNVEV (reference sequence). CDR3 sequence reads: CASSPVQESYEQYF. CDR3 DNA sequence: TGTGCCAGCAGTCCCGTGCAGGAATCCTACGAGCAGTACTTC.

The chain is built from TRBV19 and TRBJ1-1, with D possibly being TRBD1 (6 bases). The CDR3 runs to 12 residues. From germline, CDR1 is LNHDA and CDR2 SQIVND (reference sequence). The germline V and J ends were trimmed by 6 bases and 6 bases, with 11 bases remaining between them. CDR3 region: CASRGGVAEAFF. DNA of the CDR3: TGTGCCAGTAGAGGGGGTGTTGCTGAAGCTTTCTTT.

This CDR3 reads CASSQGLAGANEQFF. CDR3 bases: TGCGCCAGCAGCCAAGGACTAGCGGGAGCGAATGAGCAGTTCTTC. The chain uses TRBV4-1 and TRBJ2-1; TRBD2 matches at 12 bases. In germline, CDR1 is MGHRA, CDR2 YSYEKL. The CDR3 extends over 15 amino acids. After removal of 1 base from V and 7 bases from J, the junction contained 2 bases not matched to a gene.

The genes are TRBV7-9 and TRBJ2-3, with TRBD2 matching over 7 bases. V lost 7 bases to trimming and J lost 1 base; unmatched junction nucleotides: 14. The germline CDR1 and CDR2 sequences are SEHNR and FQNEAQ (reference sequence). The CDR3 extends over 17 amino acids. The CDR3 here is CASNNPPSGTRTDTQYF. The DNA of the CDR3 is TGTGCCAGCAATAATCCCCCTAGCGGTACTCGCACAGATACGCAGTATTTT. Full variable domain (outside the CDR3, taken from reference TRBV7-9 and TRBJ2-3): DTGVSQNPRHKITKRGQNVTFRCDPISEHNRLYWYRQTLGQGPEFLTYFQNEAQLEKSRLLSDRFSAERPKGSFSTLEIQRTEQGDSAMYLCASNNPPSGTRTDTQYFGPGTRLTVL.

V gene TRBV5-1 combines with J gene TRBJ1-2, with 8 bases fitting TRBD1. CDR3 length: 14 residues. The V gene's germline CDR1 is SGHRS and CDR2 YFSETQ. J gave up 7 bases and V 4 bases, and 9 bases lay outside the gene matches. The CDR3 protein is CASSAGQGSVGYTF. CDR3 nucleotides: TGCGCCAGCAGCGCCGGACAGGGATCCGTTGGCTACACCTTC. Drawing the rest from reference TRBV5-1 and TRBJ1-2, the complete variable domain is KAGVTQTPRYLIKTRGQQVTLSCSPISGHRSVSWYQQTPGQGLQFLFEYFSETQRNKGNFPGRFSGRQFSNSRSEMNVSTLELGDSALYLCASSAGQGSVGYTFGSGTRLTVV.

V and J are TRBV4-3 and TRBJ2-3; D possibly matches TRBD1 or TRBD2 (5 bases each). Per the germline V gene, CDR1 is LGHNA and CDR2 is YSLEER. Trimming removed 2 bases from V and 4 bases from J, with 10 bases in between. The CDR3 has 14 residues. The CDR3 reads CASSQYSGPDTQYF. DNA for the CDR3: TGCGCCAGCAGCCAATACTCGGGGCCAGATACGCAGTATTTT.

The J gene is TRBJ2-4, the V gene TRBV11-2; TRBD2 matches 9 bases. V trimming: 8 bases; J trimming: 0 bases; junction bases outside the gene matches: 14. The CDR3 runs 18 residues. Per the germline V gene, CDR1 is SGHAT and CDR2 is FQNNGV. The CDR3 here is CASGGLREGILAKNIQYF. In DNA, the CDR3 is TGTGCCAGCGGGGGGCTGCGGGAGGGAATACTAGCCAAAAACATTCAGTACTTC.

This chain uses TRBV30 with TRBJ2-7; TRBD1 is a possible D gene (5 bases). CDR1 and CDR2 from the germline V gene are GTSNPN and SVGIG (reference sequence). V lost 3 bases and J 2 bases, leaving 11 bases between the germline ends. This CDR3 comprises 13 residues. The CDR3 loop reads CAWSPRVAYEQYF. Written as DNA, the CDR3 is TGTGCCTGGAGCCCCAGGGTCGCCTACGAGCAGTACTTC.